Each of the 23 T cell receptor beta chains below was sequenced from the same sample in a study of blood T cell repertoires in COVID-19. Profiled with immunoSEQ multiplex PCR; TCRdb holds only in-frame clones, not every one. The data hold tens of thousands of clones, with roughly 89% observed a single time. Material: peripheral blood. Source of these receptors: a man aged 45-60 years with acute or convalescent COVID-19.

The chain combines TRBV28 with TRBJ1-1; a possible D gene is TRBD1 (5 bases). With 6 bases removed from V and 3 bases from J, the gap between germline ends came to 8 bases. CDR3 size: 12 residues. Germline-derived CDR1 and CDR2 are MDHEN and SYDVKM. This chain's CDR3 is CASRAGHTEAFF. The CDR3 DNA follows: TGTGCCAGCAGGGCAGGGCACACTGAAGCTTTCTTT.

This chain joins TRBV28 and TRBJ2-2; no definite D call. CDR1 and CDR2 from the germline V gene are MDHEN and SYDVKM. The CDR3 runs to 13 residues. Trimming shortened V by 6 bases and J by 6 bases, and 11 bases separated the two germline ends. Here the CDR3 reads CASSPPRSGELFF. DNA of the CDR3: TGTGCCAGCAGCCCCCCACGGTCCGGGGAGCTGTTTTTT. Full variable domain (outside the CDR3, taken from reference TRBV28 and TRBJ2-2): DVKVTQSSRYLVKRTGEKVFLECVQDMDHENMFWYRQDPGLGLRLIYFSYDVKMKEKGDIPEGYSVSREKKERFSLILESASTNQTSMYLCASSPPRSGELFFGEGSRLTVL.

This rearrangement joins TRBV7-9 to TRBJ2-7, with D perhaps matching TRBD2 (5 bases). The germline V gene has CDR1 SEHNR and CDR2 FQNEAQ (reference sequence). CDR3 length: 11 residues. Trimming stripped 4 bases from V and 6 bases from J, with 7 bases between. The CDR3 reads CASSYEGEQYF. DNA of the CDR3: TGTGCCAGCAGCTACGAGGGCGAGCAGTACTTC.

This clone was seen a single time. V gene TRBV7-3 combines with J gene TRBJ2-3; TRBD2 aligns across 7 bases. Per the germline V gene, CDR1 is SGHTA and CDR2 is FQGTGA. The junction had 5 bases not matched to a gene; V was cut back by 6 bases and J by 2 bases. There are 14 residues in the CDR3. The CDR3: CASSSGLHTDTQYF. The CDR3 nucleotides are TGTGCCAGCAGTTCGGGACTACACACAGATACGCAGTATTTT.

The CDR3 DNA reads TGTGCCAGCAGCTTGGTGGGGAGGGGGGCTTTCTTT. This codes for CASSLVGRGAFF. The rearrangement joins TRBV5-5 to TRBJ1-1; the D gene is possibly TRBD1 (6 bases). Germline CDR1 and CDR2: SGHKS and YYEKEE (reference sequence). CDR3 length: 12 residues. Trimming pared 0 bases from V and 11 bases from J, leaving 11 bases between. The full variable domain, completed using reference TRBV5-5 and TRBJ1-1, is DAGVTQSPTHLIKTRGQQVTLRCSPISGHKSVSWYQQVLGQGPQFIFQYYEKEERGRGNFPDRFSARQFPNYSSELNVNALLLGDSALYLCASSLVGRGAFFGQGTRLTVV.

V and J are TRBV7-2 and TRBJ1-6, with TRBD1 as a possible D gene (6 bases). V lost 5 bases to trimming and J lost 9 bases, with 14 bases between them. Germline-derived CDR1 and CDR2 are SGHTA and FQGNSA. This CDR3 has 14 amino acids. The CDR3 spells CASSHDGRGSPLHF. The CDR3 DNA reads TGTGCCAGCAGCCACGACGGCAGGGGTTCACCCCTCCACTTT.

This clone showed up just once. The chain has TRBV2 and TRBJ1-5; possibly TRBD1 for D (6 bases). Trimming shortened V by 3 bases and J by 9 bases, and 9 bases separated the two germline ends. From germline, CDR1 is SNHLY and CDR2 FYNNEI. The CDR3 covers 12 residues. CDR3 protein: CASSDRGLPQHF. The CDR3 coding sequence is TGTGCCAGCAGTGACAGGGGTCTGCCCCAGCATTTT.

The chain combines TRBV5-1 with TRBJ2-3; TRBD2 is a possible D gene (6 bases). The CDR3 contains 15 residues. The V gene's germline CDR1 is SGHRS and CDR2 YFSETQ. The germline V and J ends were trimmed by 4 bases and 2 bases, with 14 bases remaining between them. CDR3 amino acids: CASSEGGRPTDTQYF. CDR3 DNA: TGCGCCAGCAGCGAGGGAGGTAGGCCCACAGATACGCAGTATTTT.

This clone was counted a few times. The chain uses TRBV7-9 and TRBJ2-7, with 7 nucleotides matching TRBD1. The J segment lost 6 bases and the V segment lost 1 base, leaving 3 bases of the junction unmatched. The CDR3 loop spans 13 amino acids. CDR1 is SEHNR, CDR2 FQNEAQ, per germline (reference sequence). CDR3 nucleotides: TGTGCCAGCAGCTTAGGGACAGGCGGCGAGCAGTACGTC. The encoded protein is CASSLGTGGEQYV.

The CDR3 here is CASTTGGPTRETQYF. The CDR3, as DNA: TGTGCCAGCACCACGGGGGGACCGACACGGGAGACCCAGTACTTC. This chain links TRBV2 with TRBJ2-5; 7 positions match TRBD2. Germline CDR1 is SNHLY and CDR2 is FYNNEI. Trimming at V came to 7 bases and at J to 5 bases, leaving 13 bases not matched to a gene. The CDR3 extends over 15 amino acids.

V and J are TRBV3-1 (or the pseudogene TRBV3-2) and TRBJ1-6; 8 nucleotides align to TRBD1. CDR1 LGHDT and CDR2 YNNKEL come from the germline V gene (reference sequence). Trimming removed 2 bases from V and 10 bases from J; junction bases left unmatched: 10. The CDR3 consists of 16 residues. The CDR3 is CASSQPRTGRASPLHF. As DNA, the CDR3 is TGTGCCAGCAGCCAACCTCGGACAGGGAGAGCATCACCCCTCCACTTT.

The gene calls are TRBV19 and TRBJ1-5; D remains ambiguous. CDR3 length equals 13 residues. V lost 10 bases and J lost 0, with 10 bases in between. The germline V gene encodes CDR1 LNHDA and CDR2 SQIVND (reference sequence). CDR3 residues: CATREISNQPQHF. The CDR3, as DNA: TGTGCCACCCGGGAGATTAGCAATCAGCCCCAGCATTTT.

V and J are TRBV3-1 (or the pseudogene TRBV3-2) and TRBJ2-1, with no clear D. V dropped 1 base and J dropped 8 bases, with 9 bases sitting between them. Germline CDR1 and CDR2: LGHDT and YNNKEL (reference sequence). The CDR3 spans 13 residues. The CDR3 is CASSQVQFDEQFF. DNA of the CDR3: TGTGCCAGCAGCCAAGTTCAGTTTGATGAGCAGTTCTTC.

The V call is TRBV19, the J call TRBJ1-4; no reliable D call. CDR3 length equals 15 residues. Germline CDR1 LNHDA, CDR2 SQIVND (reference sequence). V was trimmed by 5 bases and J by 3 bases, leaving 13 bases between them. CDR3 nucleotides: TGTGCCAGTAGTCCCGCGGAGGCGTCTAATGAAAAACTGTTTTTT. Translation: CASSPAEASNEKLFF.

The chain recombines TRBV6-2 or TRBV6-3 with TRBJ2-7; 11 bases agree with TRBD2. This CDR3 has 18 amino acids. Germline CDR1 is MNHEY and CDR2 is SVGEGT. Germline trimming cut 2 bases from V and 2 bases from J; bases unmatched to any gene: 11. CDR3 protein: CASSYGLAGGSNPYEQYV. The CDR3 coding sequence is TGTGCCAGCAGTTACGGCCTAGCGGGGGGATCGAACCCCTACGAGCAGTACGTC.

This chain uses TRBV2 with TRBJ2-7, with D possibly TRBD1 on 7 matching bases. The CDR3 length is 12 residues. V dropped 6 bases and J dropped 6 bases, with 12 bases sitting between them. Germline V gives CDR1 SNHLY, CDR2 FYNNEI. The CDR3 loop reads CASRNRGGEQYV. The CDR3 DNA is TGTGCCAGCAGGAACAGGGGAGGCGAGCAGTACGTC.

V and J are TRBV24-1 and TRBJ2-5, with TRBD2 as a possible D gene (5 bases). The CDR3 loop spans 18 amino acids. Trimming removed 3 bases at V and 4 bases at J, with 23 bases between. CDR1 is KGHDR, CDR2 SFDVKD, per germline. The CDR3 DNA is TGTGCCACCAGTGATCGAGCTCTAGGGTCCCCGGCGGGAGAGACCCAGTACTTC. Its protein is CATSDRALGSPAGETQYF.

The chain joins TRBV7-2 to TRBJ2-3; 8 bases map to TRBD2. The CDR3 is 15 amino acids. Germline values: CDR1 SGHTA, CDR2 FQGNSA. The V segment lost 5 bases and the J segment 2 bases; nucleotides outside the gene matches: 6. The CDR3 reads CASSRLGGATDTQYF. The CDR3 DNA is TGTGCCAGCAGCCGTCTCGGGGGGGCCACAGATACGCAGTATTTT.

The rearrangement links TRBV6-1 to TRBJ2-5, with TRBD2 matching 7 bases. CDR1 and CDR2 from the germline V gene are MNHNS and SASEGT. This CDR3 is 15 amino acids long. With V trimmed by 2 bases and J by 3 bases, 6 bases remained unmatched. The CDR3 DNA is TGTGCCAGCAGTGAACCCCGGGACTATAAAGAGACCCAGTACTTC. Amino acid sequence: CASSEPRDYKETQYF.

This rearrangement joins TRBV6-2 or TRBV6-3 to TRBJ2-7; D might be TRBD1 (7 bases). This CDR3 has 18 residues. CDR1 is MNHEY, CDR2 SVGEGT, per germline. The V and J ends lost 6 bases and 3 bases respectively, with 27 bases between them. The CDR3 DNA is TGTGCCAGCAGCCAAACCCCCCTCTGGCGGGACAGATACTACGAGCAGTACGTC. It is translated as CASSQTPLWRDRYYEQYV.

V and J are TRBV3-1 (or the pseudogene TRBV3-2) and TRBJ1-2, with D hard to call. This CDR3 region has 11 residues. The V end was cut by 4 bases, the J end by 8 bases, with 8 bases between. CDR1 is LGHDT and CDR2 is YNNKEL in the germline V gene (reference sequence). The CDR3 DNA reads TGTGCCAGCAGCCGAGGAAGGGGCTACACCTTC. Protein: CASSRGRGYTF.

This clone has only a few counts. This chain connects TRBV6-2 or TRBV6-3 to TRBJ2-7; 9 bases are a match to TRBD1. There are 16 residues in the CDR3. Per the germline V gene, CDR1 is MNHEY and CDR2 is SVGEGT. Trimming cost V 6 bases and J 6 bases; bases outside gene matches: 15. CDR3 sequence (DNA): TGTGCCAGCAGCCGCCCGCCCGGGACAGGGAAGGCCGAGCAGTACGTC. Its translation is CASSRPPGTGKAEQYV.

The rearrangement uses TRBV6-5 and TRBJ2-7; TRBD2 matches at 7 bases. The CDR3 is made up of 14 amino acids. J was trimmed by 0 bases and V by 8 bases; bases with no gene match: 7. Germline CDR1 and CDR2: MNHEY and SVGAGI. The CDR3 sequence: CASPPGTTSYEQYV. CDR3 nucleotides: TGTGCCAGCCCCCCCGGGACTACCTCCTACGAGCAGTACGTC.